This TCR beta chain derives from a study of graft-versus-host responses after intestinal transplantation. Study-level points and caveats: Detection of GvH clones occurred in recipient marrow, and some had their first appearance in ileum or blood.

The CDR3 contains 15 residues. Germline lookup yields CDR1 SGHTA and CDR2 FQGNSA. The junction had 6 bases not matched to a gene; V was cut back by 5 bases and J by 5 bases. Sequenced by immunoSEQ multiplex PCR; TCRdb stores in-frame clones only, minus some. This table holds around 15,000 clones, 70% found once. Intraepithelial and lamina propria lymphocytes were freed from processed graft tissue. On this clone itself: Antigen specificity is unknown.

The source material was ileum tissue, sampled around 99 weeks after intestinal transplantation. The TCR was taken from a human patient who received an intestinal transplant, so some T cells may come from the graft donor. J is TRBJ2-5 and V is TRBV7-2, with 12 positions matching TRBD2. CDR3 sequence: CASSNRLAGVETQYF. Written as DNA, the CDR3 is TGTGCCAGCAGCAATCGACTAGCGGGGGTGGAGACCCAGTACTTC. The entire variable domain, with the rest obtained from reference TRBV7-2 and TRBJ2-5, is as follows: GAGVSQSPSNKVTEKGKDVELRCDPISGHTALYWYRQSLGQGLEFLIYFQGNSAPDKSGLPSDRFSAERTGGSVSTLTIQRTQQEDSAVYLCASSNRLAGVETQYFGPGTRLLVL.